The source of this TCR beta chain is a study of memory B cells and T cells in multiple sclerosis. Whole-study findings and limits: Normalization was needed because clone-set size differences affected shared clonotype counts.

Comments on this clone: Its antigen is not identified.

CFSE-dim autoproliferating and CFSE-high non-proliferating T cells from unstimulated culture were sequenced separately. Replicate wells were pooled after six to seven days of stimulus-free culture of more than 45 million CFSE-labeled PBMCs. CFSE at 0.45 to 0.65 uM labeled the PBMCs, which were then cultured unstimulated. Only in-frame clones appear in the TCRdb table, and some are missing; sequencing was by immunoSEQ multiplex PCR. The repertoire holds under 50,000 clones, with 82% as singletons. Germline V CDR1 and CDR2: LNHDA, SQIVND (reference sequence). Trimming cost V 2 bases and J 0 bases, with 11 bases left between them. CDR3 length: 16 residues.

The sequence was obtained from a human donor with multiple sclerosis. The chain is built from TRBV19 and TRBJ1-5, with D possibly TRBD1 on 5 matching bases. The specimen sequenced was PBMCs from blood kept in culture. CDR3 amino acids: CASSIRGEYSNQPQHF. CDR3 in DNA: TGTGCCAGTAGTATAAGAGGGGAATATAGCAATCAGCCCCAGCATTTT.